This is a list of T cell receptor beta chains from one sample in a study of type 1 regulatory T cells. Their cognate antigens are unknown. One entry per CDR3 protein, called by TCRdb with MiXCR from the reads. The data contain roughly 62,000 distinct CDR3 sequences, 62% of them seen just once; the ten biggest clones take up around 1.9%. The source material was cultured non-Tr1 T cells, either the whole culture or a sorted T cell fraction (not recorded which). These receptors all stem from a human donor in good health. The CDR3 runs from the conserved cysteine through the conserved F or W. Each record gives: clone size, J gene, V gene, D gene, CDR3 protein, CDR3 DNA. D genes are given only for firm matches. Size values are once, few and many counts, or a class for expanded clones, and some rows have none.

>.|TRBJ2-3|TRBV6-2/TRBV6-3|.
CASRVHGVDTQYF
TGTGCCAGCAGGGTCCACGGAGTAGATACGCAGTATTTT
>.|TRBJ2-5|TRBV9|.
CASSVPLGVGQETQYF
TGTGCCAGCAGCGTGCCTTTGGGAGTGGGGCAGGAGACCCAGTACTTC
>few|TRBJ2-3|TRBV12-3/TRBV12-4|.
CASTRRTDTQYF
TGTGCCAGCACCAGACGCACAGATACGCAGTATTTT
>.|TRBJ2-7|TRBV5-6|TRBD1
CASSLWDRRNNEQYF
TGTGCCAGCAGCTTGTGGGACAGGAGGAACAACGAGCAGTACTTC
>once|TRBJ2-1|TRBV13|.
CASSQGASAHRRYNEQFF
TGTGCCAGCAGCCAGGGCGCTAGCGCCCACCGGCGGTACAATGAGCAGTTCTTC
>few|TRBJ1-2|TRBV11-2|TRBD1
CASSQGQVNRYTF
TGTGCCAGCAGCCAGGGACAGGTTAATCGCTACACCTTC
>.|TRBJ2-5|TRBV18|.
CASSPLPGGPEETQYF
TGTGCCAGCTCACCACTTCCCGGGGGGCCGGAGGAGACCCAGTACTTC
>few|TRBJ2-2|TRBV6-6|.
CASSPRVGVRELFF
TGTGCCAGCAGTCCCCGAGTAGGGGTGAGGGAGCTGTTTTTT
>few|TRBJ2-3|TRBV12-3/TRBV12-4|.
CASKTGAWSTDTQYF
TGTGCCAGCAAGACAGGTGCTTGGAGCACAGATACGCAGTATTTT
>few|TRBJ1-5|TRBV12-3/TRBV12-4|.
CASSLPGGASNQPQHF
TGTGCCAGCAGCCTCCCCGGGGGGGCCAGCAATCAGCCCCAGCATTTT
>.|TRBJ2-2|TRBV28|.
CATSTGELFF
TGTGCCACCTCGACCGGGGAGCTGTTTTTT
>.|TRBJ1-1|TRBV6-1|.
CASSEGTKNTEAFF
TGTGCCAGCAGTGAAGGGACAAAGAACACTGAAGCTTTCTTT
>.|TRBJ1-1|TRBV18|TRBD1
CASSPDRVPTEAFF
TGTGCCAGCTCCCCAGACAGGGTACCGACTGAAGCTTTCTTT
>few|TRBJ1-6|TRBV13|TRBD1
CASSGDGTGESPLHF
TGTGCCAGCAGCGGGGACGGGACAGGGGAATCACCCCTCCACTTT
>.|TRBJ2-3|TRBV18|.
CASSVISGKTFRTGTDTQYF
TGTGCCAGCTCAGTTATTTCGGGCAAGACGTTCCGCACTGGCACAGATACGCAGTATTTT
>few|TRBJ2-2|TRBV5-4|TRBD2
CASSLVQGGTGELFF
TGTGCCAGCAGCTTGGTTCAGGGAGGGACCGGGGAGCTGTTTTTT
>.|TRBJ2-7|TRBV18|TRBD2
CASSRTSGDSQRIEQYF
TGTGCCAGCTCGCGGACTAGCGGGGATTCTCAACGGATCGAGCAGTACTTC
>.|TRBJ2-6|TRBV12-3/TRBV12-4|.
CASSLEKLSGANVLTF
TGTGCCAGCAGCTTAGAAAAGCTATCTGGGGCCAACGTCCTGACTTTC
>.|TRBJ2-5|TRBV2|TRBD1
CASRVIGQVEMQKTQYF
TGTGCCAGCAGAGTGATCGGACAGGTCGAGATGCAAAAGACCCAGTACTTC
>.|TRBJ2-5|TRBV14|TRBD2
CASSQATSGRIETQYF
TGTGCCAGCAGCCAAGCAACTAGCGGGAGGATCGAGACCCAGTACTTC
>.|TRBJ1-2|TRBV15|.
CATSRRGHYGYTF
TGTGCCACCAGCAGACGGGGGCACTATGGCTACACCTTC
>.|TRBJ2-1|TRBV6-1|.
CASSEVWGAYNEQFF
TGTGCCAGCAGTGAAGTTTGGGGCGCCTACAATGAGCAGTTCTTC
>few|TRBJ2-5|TRBV4-2|.
CASTPTAAGRQETQYF
TGTGCCAGCACACCAACGGCAGCGGGTCGCCAAGAGACCCAGTACTTC
>.|TRBJ2-2|TRBV7-5|.
CISVPEANSSHRVAAARTGELFF
.
>once|TRBJ1-3|TRBV6-5|.
CASSRDETGNTIYF
TGTGCCAGCAGTCGGGACGAGACTGGAAACACCATATATTTT
>.|TRBJ2-5|TRBV5-1|TRBD2
CASSSLASGRETQYF
TGCGCCAGCAGCTCCCTGGCTAGCGGGAGGGAGACCCAGTACTTC
>.|TRBJ2-7|TRBV20-1|TRBD2
CSALGTSGRNSYEQYF
TGCAGTGCCCTTGGGACTAGCGGACGTAACTCCTACGAGCAGTACTTC
>.|TRBJ2-6|TRBV9|.
CASSGQQRGEANVLTF
TGTGCCAGCAGCGGCCAGCAACGAGGGGAGGCCAACGTCCTGACTTTC
>.|TRBJ1-5|TRBV30|TRBD1
CAWRDRVGNQPQHF
TGTGCCTGGAGGGACAGGGTTGGCAATCAGCCCCAGCATTTT
>.|TRBJ1-1|TRBV30|.
CAWRDEAFF
TGTGCCTGGAGGGATGAAGCTTTCTTT
>.|TRBJ2-2|TRBV7-9|TRBD2
CASRIGTSGSSYTGELFF
TGTGCCAGCAGAATCGGGACTAGCGGGAGTTCGTATACCGGGGAGCTGTTTTTT
>few|TRBJ2-2|TRBV25-1|TRBD2
CASSQREAGELFF
TGTGCCAGCAGTCAGCGGGAGGCCGGGGAGCTGTTTTTT
>.|TRBJ2-2|TRBV6-2/TRBV6-3|TRBD2
CASSYSIVGRLLAGGPPTGELFF
TGTGCCAGCAGTTACTCGATCGTTGGGCGACTACTAGCGGGAGGGCCACCCACCGGGGAGCTGTTTTTT
>.|TRBJ2-1|TRBV20-1|TRBD2
CSAKRLAAVNEQFF
TGCAGTGCTAAGCGGCTAGCGGCCGTCAATGAGCAGTTCTTC
>.|TRBJ2-7|TRBV7-2|TRBD2
CASSLWGGVYEQYF
TGTGCCAGCAGCTTATGGGGGGGAGTCTACGAGCAGTACTTC
>few|TRBJ2-1|TRBV7-2|TRBD2
CASSLAGLTIYNEQFF
TGTGCCAGCAGCTTGGCGGGACTAACGATCTACAATGAGCAGTTCTTC
>few|TRBJ2-3|TRBV7-2|TRBD2
CASGFRLAGADTQYF
TGTGCCAGCGGATTTCGACTAGCGGGAGCAGATACGCAGTATTTT
>.|TRBJ2-2|TRBV20-1|.
CSAEDTGELFF
TGCAGTGCTGAAGACACCGGGGAGCTGTTTTTT
>.|TRBJ2-2|TRBV20-1|.
CIARDWGARGTGELFF
TGCATTGCTAGAGATTGGGGGGCGAGGGGCACCGGGGAGCTGTTTTTT
>few|TRBJ2-3|TRBV13|.
CASQRGSPDTQYF
TGTGCCAGCCAAAGGGGATCCCCAGATACGCAGTATTTT
>.|TRBJ2-7|TRBV18|.
CASSWTETGEQYF
TGTGCCAGCTCATGGACAGAAACCGGGGAGCAGTACTTC
>.|TRBJ1-2|TRBV5-1|.
CASSLEGRGDYGYTF
TGCGCCAGCAGCTTGGAGGGCAGGGGCGACTATGGCTACACCTTC
>.|TRBJ2-1|TRBV12-3/TRBV12-4|.
CASSPTPTYNEQFF
TGTGCCAGCAGTCCCACGCCTACCTACAATGAGCAGTTCTTC
>.|TRBJ2-4|TRBV12-3/TRBV12-4|.
CASRDPGRENIQYF
TGTGCCAGCAGGGACCCGGGCAGGGAAAACATTCAGTACTTC
>.|TRBJ2-2|TRBV2|.
CASSNRVLSGELFF
TGTGCCAGCAGTAACAGGGTCTTGTCCGGGGAGCTGTTTTTT
>.|TRBJ1-1|TRBV20-1|.
CSARDWRGYTEAFF
TGCAGTGCTAGAGATTGGCGGGGCTACACTGAAGCTTTCTTT